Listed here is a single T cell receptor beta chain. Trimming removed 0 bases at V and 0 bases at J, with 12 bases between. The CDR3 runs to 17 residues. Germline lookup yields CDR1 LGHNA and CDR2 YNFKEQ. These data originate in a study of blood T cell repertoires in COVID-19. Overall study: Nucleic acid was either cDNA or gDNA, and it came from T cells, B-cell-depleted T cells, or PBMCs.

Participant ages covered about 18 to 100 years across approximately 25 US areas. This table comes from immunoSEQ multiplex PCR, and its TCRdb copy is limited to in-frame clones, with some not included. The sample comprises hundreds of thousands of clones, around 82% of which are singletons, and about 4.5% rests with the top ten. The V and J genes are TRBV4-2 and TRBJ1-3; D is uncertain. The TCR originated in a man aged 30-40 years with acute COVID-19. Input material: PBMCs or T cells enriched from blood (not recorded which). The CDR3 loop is CASSQDESRSSGNTIYF. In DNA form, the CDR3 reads TGTGCCAGCAGCCAAGATGAGTCGAGGAGCTCTGGAAACACCATATATTTT.